The 7 T cell receptor beta chains reported below all come from one sample, sequenced in a study of tumor-infiltrating lymphocytes in primary liver carcinoma. Extraction also yielded germline DNA, while blood RNA was obtained from unsorted whole blood. cDNA specific to TCR beta was made from approximately 0.55 ug of total RNA, with a constant-region primer employed for priming. ARM-PCR was slightly modified, and three nested multiplex PCR rounds with it gave rise to the TCR beta libraries. Amplification in the first two PCR rounds was performed using TRBV1-TRBV30 forward primers and a C-beta reverse primer for approximately 10 cycles each. TCRdb analysed the multiplex PCR reads with MiXCR anew, one entry per CDR3 protein. Of hundreds of thousands of distinct CDR3 sequences listed, around three fifths are singletons. Sequenced material: peripheral blood. The receptors stem from a woman in her thirties with primary liver carcinoma and hepatitis B virus infection.

This clonotype was counted a few times. The V gene is TRBV7-8, the J gene TRBJ2-1; weak D call: TRBD1 (5 bases). Germline values: CDR1 SGHVS, CDR2 FQNEAQ. There are 14 residues in the CDR3. V was trimmed by 8 bases and J by 2 bases, leaving 13 bases between them. CDR3 DNA: TGTGCCAGCCGCCGAGGACACACCTACAATGAGCAGTTCTTC. Translation gives CASRRGHTYNEQFF.

This clonotype was recorded a few times. This chain links TRBV6-2 or TRBV6-3 with TRBJ2-7; 7 nucleotides align to TRBD2. The ends lost 2 bases at V and 2 bases at J; junction bases unmatched: 18. CDR3 size: 19 residues. Germline V gene lookup returns CDR1 MNHEY and CDR2 SVGEGT. The CDR3 is CASSYMRGGSLILPYEQYF. CDR3 coding DNA: TGTGCCAGCAGTTACATGCGGGGCGGGAGCCTCATCCTCCCCTACGAGCAGTACTTC.

This clonotype was seen once. A clone one base away is much larger, so this may be a read error. The gene calls are TRBV4-1 and TRBJ2-1, with 12 nucleotides matching TRBD2. The length of the CDR3 is 15 residues. V dropped 3 bases and J dropped 9; count of bases not matched to a gene: 6. Germline V gene sequence: CDR1 MGHRA, CDR2 YSYEKL. The CDR3 DNA reads as TGCGCCAGCAGCCAGGGGGCTAGCGGGAGGGGTGAGCAGTTCTTC. Translated, it gives CASSQGASGRGEQFF.

Ten or more counts support this clonotype. The chain combines TRBV12-3 or TRBV12-4 with TRBJ1-1; no reliable D call. The CDR3 length is 11 residues. Trimming took 6 bases from V and 3 from J, leaving 5 bases between them. Here the CDR3 DNA reads TGTGCCAGCAGCCCGGACACTGAAGCTTTCTTT. Its translation: CASSPDTEAFF.

This clonotype was seen a few times. The J gene is TRBJ2-1, the V gene TRBV6-2 or TRBV6-3; possible D gene TRBD1, 6 bases. The V and J ends lost 0 bases and 6 bases respectively, with 15 bases between them. Germline values: CDR1 MNHEY, CDR2 SVGEGT. This CDR3 is built from 16 residues. The CDR3 spells CASSYSQDRHPNEQFF. As DNA, the CDR3 is TGTGCCAGCAGTTACTCTCAGGACAGACACCCCAATGAGCAGTTCTTC.

The table lists this clonotype with a count of one. One end of the junction does not line up with germline, which may come from a read error. The chain uses TRBV12-3 or TRBV12-4 and TRBJ2-5, with D possibly TRBD2 on 6 matching bases. The CDR3 extends over 15 amino acids. The CDR3 loop is CASTPGFKSGGTQYF. The DNA of the CDR3 is TGTGCCAGCACTCCAGGGTTTAAGTCTGGAGGGACCCAATACTTC.

The chain uses TRBV29-1 and TRBJ2-7; D is unclear. The CDR3 spans 11 residues. The germline V gene has CDR1 SQVTM and CDR2 ANQGSEA. Trimming took off 3 bases at V and 3 bases at J, with 6 bases between the two ends. DNA for the CDR3: TGCAGCGTTGATTTCAGCTACGAGCAGTACTTC. Translating it yields CSVDFSYEQYF.